Sequencing of this T cell receptor (beta chain) was carried out in a study of early T cells in non-severe SARS-CoV-2 infection. The overall study: Bulk RNA from unsorted whole blood was sequenced; chains were unpaired.

Study outcomes and limitations: There was a bias toward anti-spike CD8 responses in VDJdb matching, which missed private and CD4 specificities.

This clonotype was seen a few times. Its specificity is unknown. The library protocol tagged individual cDNA molecules with unique molecular identifiers. Using its own MiXCR run on the 5' RACE reads, TCRdb lists one record per CDR3 protein. The data hold approximately 33,000 distinct CDR3 sequences, with under 5% observed a single time. The clonotype comes from an adult who was a healthcare worker with PCR-confirmed SARS-CoV-2 infection or an uninfected control (not recorded which). Source material: whole blood.

CDR3 in DNA: TGTGCCAGCTCAGGGATCGATACGCAGTATTTT. Amino acids: CASSGIDTQYF. The rearrangement uses TRBV12-3 or TRBV12-4 and TRBJ2-3; possible D gene TRBD1, 5 bases. V gave up 8 bases and J gave up 6 bases, with 9 bases separating them. The CDR3 extends over 11 amino acids.